This T cell receptor (beta chain) was captured in a study of OX40 agonist ivuxolimab in advanced cancers. Background on the study: The patients' treatment was ivuxolimab, an agonistic anti-OX40 (CD134) antibody.

This clone was counted only a few times. Only in-frame clones appear in the TCRdb table, and some are missing; sequencing was by immunoSEQ multiplex PCR. This sample has tens of thousands of clones, with roughly 85% found just once. Looked up from germline, CDR1 is SGHTA and CDR2 is FQGNSA. Germline trimming cut 2 bases from V and 6 bases from J; bases unmatched to any gene: 6. The CDR3 has 16 amino acids. The chain links TRBV7-2 to TRBJ2-3, with TRBD2 matching over 12 bases. Sequencing used CD4+ or CD8+ T cells sorted from blood, obtained in a trial of the OX40 agonist ivuxolimab. The receptor was isolated from an adult with an advanced solid tumor such as melanoma, head and neck, liver or kidney cancer. The DNA of the CDR3 is TGTGCCAGCAGCTTAAGTCTAGCGGGGGGGCATGATACGCAGTATTTT. It specifies CASSLSLAGGHDTQYF.